Each of the 24 T cell receptor beta chains below was sequenced from the same sample in a study of blood T cells in healthy people across ages (dated by TCRdb to the mid-2010s). The library relied on 5' RACE. The second PCR ran for about 6 to 12 cycles and used a J-beta primer mix along with a sample-barcoded 5' primer. The public reads were run again by TCRdb, first through fastp at Q25 and then through MiXCR, and only productive beta chains were kept. Under each unique CDR3 protein, matching rows form one entry showing the most common genes and DNA. The table for this sample lists some 1,800,000 distinct CDR3 sequences; around 40% of them were counted only once. The ten largest clonotypes hold about 21% of the sample. Sequences were obtained from blood. These receptors originate from a human donor in good health.

This clonotype has only a few counts. An end of the junction differs from the germline gene, which may be a read error. CDR3 sequence: CSVLTASQGGCTF. Written as DNA, the CDR3 is TGCAGCGTTTTGACAGCTTCACAGGGGGGCTGCACCTTC. The chain combines TRBV29-1 with TRBJ1-2, with 8 bases that match TRBD1. The CDR3 spans 13 residues. Germline lookup yields CDR1 SQVTM and CDR2 ANQGSEA.

The chain has TRBV30 and TRBJ1-2; 8 bases are shared with TRBD1. The junction had 9 bases not matched to a gene; V was cut back by 3 bases and J by 6 bases. This CDR3 region has 14 residues. CDR1 and CDR2 from the germline V gene are GTSNPN and SVGIG (reference sequence). The CDR3 DNA sequence: TGTGCCTGGAGCGCAACGCGGACAGGGCATGGCTACACCTTC. It yields the protein CAWSATRTGHGYTF.

This clonotype was seen many times. The chain uses TRBV7-3 and TRBJ2-1; 7 positions match TRBD2. The germline V gene has CDR1 SGHTA and CDR2 FQGTGA. V shed 5 bases and J 9 bases; nucleotides not matched to a gene: 1. This CDR3 comprises 11 residues. The CDR3 DNA is TGTGCCAGCAGCACGGGGGGTGAGCAGTTCTTC. Translation: CASSTGGEQFF.

In its sample, this clonotype was seen a few times. The rearrangement links TRBV9 to TRBJ2-3, with D uncertain. The CDR3 has 18 residues. V shed 3 bases and J shed 5 bases, with 25 bases lying between them. Germline V gene lookup returns CDR1 SGDLS and CDR2 YYNGEE. CDR3 in DNA: TGTGCCAGCAGCGGAGCCCAAACGGGCGGCAGAATAGGAGATACGCAGTATTTT. Protein product: CASSGAQTGGRIGDTQYF.

A note on this clonotype: One end of the junction fails to match germline, which may point to a read error. V usage is TRBV15 and J usage is TRBJ2-7; a possible D gene is TRBD2 (5 bases). This CDR3 region has 15 residues. Germline values: CDR1 LNHNV, CDR2 YYDKDF (reference sequence). CDR3 DNA: TGTGGCACCAGCAGAGAGGGCGGCGCTACCTACGAGCAGTACTTC. Encoded protein: CGTSREGGATYEQYF.

V gene TRBV27 combines with J gene TRBJ2-5, with D tentatively TRBD1 (8 bases). V lost 8 bases to trimming and J lost 5 bases, with 15 bases between them. This CDR3 region has 13 residues. Germline V gene data show CDR1 as MNHEY and CDR2 as SMNVEV (reference sequence). The CDR3 nucleotides read TGTGCCAGCGGACAGGGAGGGTGGGAGACCCAGTACTTC. Translation gives CASGQGGWETQYF.

The rearrangement joins TRBV20-1 to TRBJ1-1; the D gene is possibly TRBD1 (5 bases). CDR3 length equals 14 residues. Germline loops: CDR1 DFQATT, CDR2 SNEGSKA (reference sequence). With 6 bases removed from V and 0 bases from J, the gap between germline ends came to 14 bases. The CDR3 region is CSAGGGDLNTEAFF. The CDR3, as DNA: TGCAGTGCCGGGGGGGGTGACCTGAACACTGAAGCTTTCTTT.

The chain couples TRBV12-3 or TRBV12-4 to TRBJ1-3; D gene ambiguous. The V end was cut by 6 bases, the J end by 0 bases, with 12 bases between. The CDR3 spans 15 residues. This chain's CDR3 is CASRWTGSSGNTIYF. The CDR3 DNA reads TGTGCCAGCAGATGGACGGGGAGCTCTGGAAACACCATATATTTT.

The chain combines TRBV20-1 with TRBJ2-3; perhaps TRBD1 as D (6 bases). This CDR3 contains 15 residues. Trimming shortened V by 6 bases and J by 0 bases, and 16 bases separated the two germline ends. The germline CDR1 and CDR2 sequences are DFQATT and SNEGSKA (reference sequence). The CDR3, as DNA: TGCAGTGCAAAGGGTACGAGGGGGAGCACAGATACGCAGTATTTT. It translates to CSAKGTRGSTDTQYF.

This clonotype was detected once. The J gene is TRBJ2-1, the V gene TRBV12-3 or TRBV12-4; no definite D call. The CDR3 sequence is 17 residues long. Trimming left V 4 bases short and J 2 bases short, with 18 bases between. The CDR3 here is CASSSNTPPGTYNEQFF. CDR3 coding DNA: TGTGCCAGCAGTTCTAACACCCCGCCCGGTACCTACAATGAGCAGTTCTTC.

This clonotype was detected only a few times. The chain links TRBV5-1 to TRBJ2-3, with 8 bases that match TRBD1. There are 15 residues in the CDR3. Trimming removed 5 bases from V and 3 bases from J; junction bases left unmatched: 8. Germline values: CDR1 SGHRS, CDR2 YFSETQ. The CDR3, as DNA: TGCGCCAGCAGTGTCGTGACAGGGGAAACAGATACGCAGTATTTT. Translation gives CASSVVTGETDTQYF.

This clonotype was seen ten or more times. The V gene is TRBV12-3 or TRBV12-4, the J gene TRBJ2-1; 7 bases align to TRBD1. V trimming: 1 base; J trimming: 3 bases; junction bases outside the gene matches: 9. The CDR3 runs to 17 residues. The CDR3 DNA is TGTGCCAGCAGTTTAGTAGTAGGGCAGGGGGTCTACAATGAGCAGTTCTTC. Residues: CASSLVVGQGVYNEQFF.

This chain uses TRBV5-1 with TRBJ1-1; D is perhaps TRBD1 (6 bases). Germline V gene data show CDR1 as SGHRS and CDR2 as YFSETQ. V lost 2 bases and J 1 base, leaving 15 bases between the germline ends. The CDR3 totals 16 residues. DNA for the CDR3: TGCGCCAGCAGCTTCAACCCAGCGACAGGGAACACTGAAGCTTTCTTT. Its translation: CASSFNPATGNTEAFF.

This clonotype has at least ten counts. The CDR3 bases are TGCGCCAGCAGCGCCCGGGACAGGCAAGAGACCCAGTACTTC. This sequence encodes CASSARDRQETQYF. The chain carries TRBV4-3 and TRBJ2-5; 8 nucleotides align to TRBD1. Germline trimming cut 5 bases from V and 2 bases from J; bases unmatched to any gene: 4. From germline, CDR1 is LGHNA and CDR2 YSLEER. The CDR3 has 14 residues.

The gene calls are TRBV7-8 and TRBJ1-1; the D is unclear. This CDR3 contains 15 residues. The germline V and J ends were trimmed by 4 bases and 1 base, with 13 bases remaining between them. CDR1 and CDR2 from the germline V gene are SGHVS and FQNEAQ. CDR3 in amino acids: CASSSYMISNTEAFF. DNA of the CDR3: TGTGCCAGCAGCTCCTACATGATTTCGAACACTGAAGCTTTCTTT. The full variable domain, its missing parts supplied by reference TRBV7-8 and TRBJ1-1, is GAGVSQSPRYKVAKRGQDVALRCDPISGHVSLFWYQQALGQGPEFLTYFQNEAQLDKSGLPSDRFFAERPEGSVSTLKIQRTQQEDSAVYLCASSSYMISNTEAFFGQGTRLTVV.

This clonotype came up a few times. The rearrangement links TRBV25-1 to TRBJ2-7, with D perhaps assigned TRBD1 or TRBD2 (5 bases each). V dropped 7 bases and J dropped 0 bases, with 13 bases sitting between them. The CDR3 spans 14 residues. The germline V gene has CDR1 MGHDK and CDR2 SYGVNS. In nucleotides, the CDR3 is TGTGCCAGCAAGGGACCAGCGGACTCCTACGAGCAGTACTTC. Its translation is CASKGPADSYEQYF.

This rearrangement joins TRBV20-1 to TRBJ1-1; D unclear. This CDR3 comprises 12 residues. The V gene lost 3 bases and the J gene lost 10 bases, with 15 bases spanning the gap. The germline V gene has CDR1 DFQATT and CDR2 SNEGSKA (reference sequence). The CDR3, as DNA: TGCAGTGCTAGTGAGGCCCCTTTATTAGCTTTCTTT. Its protein product is CSASEAPLLAFF.

This clonotype occurred many times. V gene TRBV7-6 combines with J gene TRBJ2-7; 7 positions agree with TRBD2. The ends lost 1 base at V and 2 bases at J; junction bases unmatched: 5. Per germline, CDR1 SGHVS and CDR2 FNYEAQ. The CDR3 spans 15 residues. The DNA of the CDR3 is TGTGCCAGCAGCTTAGGTGGGGGGGGTACCTACGAGCAGTACTTC. This gives the protein CASSLGGGGTYEQYF.

The CDR3 region has the DNA TGTGCCAGCAGTGATGTCACCCGGCAAATGAACACTGAAGCTTTCTTT. Its protein product is CASSDVTRQMNTEAFF. This chain connects TRBV6-1 to TRBJ1-1; D is ambiguous. Trimming shortened V by 3 bases and J by 0 bases, and 14 bases separated the two germline ends. The germline gives CDR1 MNHNS, CDR2 SASEGT. This CDR3 has 16 residues.

As concerns this clonotype: A read error may produce the germline difference seen at one junction end. The chain recombines TRBV28 with TRBJ2-1, with 8 bases that match TRBD1. The CDR3 has 16 residues. In germline, CDR1 is MDHEN, CDR2 SYDVKM. The CDR3 sequence is CVSRPAGQGSYNEQFF. CDR3 DNA sequence: TGTGTCAGCAGGCCTGCCGGACAGGGCTCCTACAATGAGCAGTTCTTC.

This clonotype was observed at least ten times. The chain recombines TRBV5-1 with TRBJ2-6; D unresolved. The CDR3 sequence is 15 residues long. CDR1 and CDR2 from the germline V gene are SGHRS and YFSETQ. Deletions cut 0 bases from V and 1 base from J, with 5 bases between. The CDR3 bases are TGCGCCAGCAGCTTGGACCCTTCTGGGGCCAACGTCCTGACTTTC. Translation gives CASSLDPSGANVLTF. The full variable domain, in which reference TRBV5-1 and TRBJ2-6 provide the parts outside the CDR3, is KAGVTQTPRYLIKTRGQQVTLSCSPISGHRSVSWYQQTPGQGLQFLFEYFSETQRNKGNFPGRFSGRQFSNSRSEMNVSTLELGDSALYLCASSLDPSGANVLTFGAGSRLTVL.

The gene calls are TRBV7-9 and TRBJ2-7; a weak D match, TRBD2 (6 bases). Germline V lookup: CDR1 SEHNR, CDR2 FQNEAQ (reference sequence). The CDR3 is made up of 14 amino acids. The V and J ends lost 6 bases and 7 bases respectively, with 19 bases between them. The CDR3 sequence is CASSAGLGIGEQYF. CDR3 nucleotides: TGTGCCAGCAGTGCGGGACTCGGAATTGGGGAGCAGTACTTC.

This clonotype was counted a few times. The chain joins TRBV20-1 to TRBJ2-1; D is perhaps TRBD2 (7 bases). The CDR3 loop spans 16 amino acids. Trimming removed 3 bases at V and 7 bases at J, with 22 bases between. From germline, CDR1 is DFQATT and CDR2 SNEGSKA (reference sequence). DNA for the CDR3: TGCAGTGCTAGGGTTGGGGGGGGGCAAGGTTGGAATGAGCAGTTCTTC. Its protein is CSARVGGGQGWNEQFF.

The table lists this clonotype with a few counts. This rearrangement joins TRBV4-1 to TRBJ2-7, with 10 bases lining up with TRBD1. CDR3 length: 16 amino acids. The V and J ends lost 5 bases and 0 bases, in that order; junction bases with no gene match: 7. CDR1 and CDR2 (germline): MGHRA, YSYEKL. CDR3 protein: CASSFSRDRGSYEQYF. In DNA form, the CDR3 reads TGCGCCAGCAGCTTCTCTCGGGACAGGGGCTCCTACGAGCAGTACTTC.